This T cell receptor beta chain was sequenced during a study of shared T cell receptors in the human thymus. The protocol was immunoSEQ multiplex PCR, while the TCRdb copy is restricted to in-frame clones and leaves out a portion. The table has approximately 580,000 clones, about four fifths seen once; the top ten hold approximately 0.013%. This clone was counted between two and nine times. The CDR3 totals 12 residues. Between the trimmed V and J ends, which lost 7 bases and 3 bases, there was a span of 9 bases. CDR1 and CDR2 from the germline V gene are LGHNT and FRNRAP. The same sample was also studied in work on human thymus T cells. That work states: Those donating were healthy Finnish infants in corrective surgery for congenital heart defects. Resections obtained during corrective heart surgery supplied the thymus tissue. Repertoires from thymus and blood appeared to show biased V and J gene usage. Unrelated individuals reportedly shared highly overlapping thymic TCR repertoires.

The sequencing input was thymocytes. This TCR derives from a boy less than two years old with a congenital heart defect. The chain links TRBV12-5 to TRBJ1-1; TRBD1 might be the D (6 bases). In nucleotides, the CDR3 is TGTGCTAGTGTTCCAGGGGACACTGAAGCTTTCTTT. Its translation is CASVPGDTEAFF.